The next 21 T cell receptor beta chains were all read from a single sample in a study of blood T cell repertoires in COVID-19. Profiling relied on immunoSEQ multiplex PCR, and the TCRdb table lists in-frame clones only, not all of them. Of 100,000 to 110,000 clones listed, about 90% are singletons. Material for sequencing was peripheral blood. The receptors stem from a man aged 25 to 40 in a cohort sampled during active COVID-19.

The rearrangement joins TRBV9 to TRBJ1-1, with D possibly matching TRBD1 (5 bases). CDR1 and CDR2 (germline): SGDLS, YYNGEE. The CDR3 has 13 residues. Trimming shortened V by 2 bases and J by 4 bases, and 9 bases separated the two germline ends. The CDR3 bases are TGTGCCAGCAGCGTTGGGGCAGCCACTGAAGCTTTCTTT. Encoded protein: CASSVGAATEAFF.

This chain connects TRBV2 to TRBJ2-3; 7 bases line up with TRBD1. Germline CDR1 reads SNHLY; CDR2 reads FYNNEI. The CDR3 is 15 amino acids. Unmatched junction bases numbered 5, after V lost 3 bases and J lost 2 bases. Written as DNA, the CDR3 is TGTGCCAGCAGTGACGGACAGGTGTTCACAGATACGCAGTATTTT. Amino acids: CASSDGQVFTDTQYF.

V gene TRBV3-1 (or the pseudogene TRBV3-2) combines with J gene TRBJ2-1; weak D call: TRBD2 (5 bases). In germline, CDR1 is LGHDT, CDR2 YNNKEL (reference sequence). V lost 2 bases to trimming and J lost 5 bases, with 7 bases between them. The CDR3 covers 13 residues. CDR3 nucleotides: TGTGCCAGCAGCCAATCAGCGGACAATGAGCAGTTCTTC. It encodes CASSQSADNEQFF.

The chain recombines TRBV7-2 with TRBJ2-7; D perhaps matches TRBD1 (5 bases). Per germline, CDR1 SGHTA and CDR2 FQGNSA. V was clipped by 3 bases and J by 2 bases, with 11 bases between them. The CDR3 is 14 amino acids. Here the CDR3 reads CASSFSGITYEQYF. CDR3 in DNA: TGTGCCAGCAGCTTTTCAGGGATAACCTACGAGCAGTACTTC. Combining the CDR3 with reference TRBV7-2 and TRBJ2-7 gives the whole variable domain GAGVSQSPSNKVTEKGKDVELRCDPISGHTALYWYRQSLGQGLEFLIYFQGNSAPDKSGLPSDRFSAERTGGSVSTLTIQRTQQEDSAVYLCASSFSGITYEQYFGPGTRLTVT.

The chain has TRBV14 and TRBJ2-1; 9 positions match TRBD2. With 0 bases clipped from V and 1 base from J, the junction kept 10 bases outside the gene matches. This CDR3 is built from 19 residues. The germline gives CDR1 SGHDN, CDR2 FVKESK. In DNA, the CDR3 is TGTGCCAGCAGCCAAGATCGGGCGGGACTAGCTCTATCCTACAATGAGCAGTTCTTC. Translating gives CASSQDRAGLALSYNEQFF.

This chain joins TRBV2 and TRBJ2-7; 7 nucleotides align to TRBD1. Trimming took 6 bases from V and 0 from J; bases not matched to a gene: 8. The CDR3 spans 15 residues. Germline V gene sequence: CDR1 SNHLY, CDR2 FYNNEI. The CDR3, as DNA: TGTGCCAGCAGCCACCGGGACAGTGGCTCCTACGAGCAGTACTTC. Its protein is CASSHRDSGSYEQYF.

The J gene is TRBJ1-4, the V gene TRBV11-2; 10 positions agree with TRBD1. The J segment lost 0 bases and the V segment lost 4 bases, leaving 11 bases of the junction unmatched. The CDR3 is 19 residues long. The V gene's germline CDR1 is SGHAT and CDR2 FQNNGV. The DNA for the CDR3 is TGTGCCAGCAGCTCTCCGGGACAGGGGTATGCGGCAACTAATGAAAAACTGTTTTTT. It is translated as CASSSPGQGYAATNEKLFF.

The chain is built from TRBV18 and TRBJ1-5; no definite D call. The germline CDR1 and CDR2 sequences are KGHSH and LQKENI. V was pared by 1 base and J by 0 bases, with 10 bases between. The CDR3 extends over 16 amino acids. The CDR3 loop reads CASSPLATSSNQPQHF. In DNA form, the CDR3 reads TGTGCCAGCTCACCACTTGCGACAAGTAGCAATCAGCCCCAGCATTTT.

This chain connects TRBV2 to TRBJ2-3, with D maybe TRBD2 (6 bases). The ends were cut back, 3 bases at V and 2 bases at J, with 12 bases in the middle. This CDR3 contains 15 residues. From germline, CDR1 is SNHLY and CDR2 FYNNEI. The CDR3 nucleotides read TGTGCCAGCAGTGAGTTCGTGGACTACACAGATACGCAGTATTTT. This sequence encodes CASSEFVDYTDTQYF.

This clone was detected once. The chain uses TRBV5-1 and TRBJ1-2; 9 bases agree with TRBD1. Germline values: CDR1 SGHRS, CDR2 YFSETQ. Trimming cost V 4 bases and J 12 bases; bases outside gene matches: 13. This CDR3 comprises 14 residues. The CDR3 sequence: CASSLGTGTRFDTF. The CDR3 DNA follows: TGCGCCAGCAGCCTCGGGACAGGGACCCGATTTGACACCTTC.

This rearrangement joins TRBV6-5 to TRBJ1-1; D is ambiguous. V was pared by 8 bases and J by 1 base, with 11 bases between. Looked up from germline, CDR1 is MNHEY and CDR2 is SVGAGI. CDR3 size: 13 residues. The CDR3 nucleotides read TGTGCCAGCGTACAATCCCAGAACACTGAAGCTTTCTTT. Translated, it gives CASVQSQNTEAFF.

This rearrangement joins TRBV28 to TRBJ2-1, with TRBD2 matching over 8 bases. Trimming took 3 bases from V and 9 from J; bases not matched to a gene: 7. There are 14 residues in the CDR3. The germline CDR1 and CDR2 sequences are MDHEN and SYDVKM. Here the CDR3 reads CASSFSGGKGEQFF. The CDR3 coding sequence is TGTGCCAGCAGTTTTTCGGGGGGGAAAGGTGAGCAGTTCTTC.

This chain joins TRBV10-3 and TRBJ2-7, with D unclear. The CDR3 loop spans 13 amino acids. Germline V CDR1 and CDR2: ENHRY, SYGVKD. The V end was cut by 4 bases, the J end by 3 bases, with 10 bases between. DNA of the CDR3: TGTGCCATCAGTGCCGGTTCGGGCTACGAGCAGTACTTC. It codes for CAISAGSGYEQYF.

This chain connects TRBV30 to TRBJ1-6, with no clear D. CDR1 and CDR2 (germline): GTSNPN, SVGIG (reference sequence). V shed 5 bases and J shed 9 bases, with 11 bases lying between them. The CDR3 totals 12 residues. CDR3 in DNA: TGTGCCTGGGGTAGACGGGGTTCACCCCTCCACTTT. This encodes CAWGRRGSPLHF.

This chain links TRBV19 with TRBJ1-6; 8 bases fit TRBD1. V lost 2 bases, J lost 9 bases, and 9 bases stayed unmatched. Per germline, CDR1 LNHDA and CDR2 SQIVND (reference sequence). The CDR3 is made up of 16 amino acids. This chain's CDR3 is CASSISTGVDGSPLHF. In nucleotides, the CDR3 is TGTGCCAGTAGTATATCGACAGGGGTGGACGGTTCACCCCTCCACTTT.

This rearrangement joins TRBV19 to TRBJ1-4; no clear D. Per the germline V gene, CDR1 is LNHDA and CDR2 is SQIVND (reference sequence). The CDR3 consists of 11 residues. V gave up 4 bases and J gave up 8 bases, with 5 bases separating them. DNA of the CDR3: TGTGCCAGTAGTAACAGCGAAAAACTGTTTTTT. It yields the protein CASSNSEKLFF.

The chain combines TRBV5-6 with TRBJ2-5, with TRBD1 matching 8 bases. The CDR3 extends over 15 amino acids. From germline, CDR1 is SGHDT and CDR2 YYEEEE. The junction had 10 bases not matched to a gene; V was cut back by 4 bases and J by 5 bases. DNA for the CDR3: TGTGCCAGCAGCGCGGGGACAGGCGGATGGGAGACCCAGTACTTC. Protein product: CASSAGTGGWETQYF.

The chain combines TRBV6-5 with TRBJ2-3, with 9 nucleotides matching TRBD1. The length of the CDR3 is 15 residues. Per the germline V gene, CDR1 is MNHEY and CDR2 is SVGAGI. After removal of 6 bases from V and 5 bases from J, the junction contained 9 bases not matched to a gene. The CDR3 nucleotides read TGTGCCAGCAGAAAAGGGACAGGGCAGGGAGATACGCAGTATTTT. This sequence encodes CASRKGTGQGDTQYF.

V and J are TRBV7-2 and TRBJ2-5; maybe TRBD1 (6 bases). The germline V gene has CDR1 SGHTA and CDR2 FQGNSA. Trimming pared 5 bases from V and 4 bases from J, leaving 17 bases between. The CDR3 contains 15 residues. The CDR3 nucleotides read TGTGCCAGCAGCCCAAGGACAGCGACGAGAGAGACCCAGTACTTC. It yields the protein CASSPRTATRETQYF.

The chain has TRBV6-2 or TRBV6-3 and TRBJ1-1; no clear D. This CDR3 comprises 11 residues. Germline V gives CDR1 MNHEY, CDR2 SVGEGT. The V end lost 1 base, the J end lost 8 bases, and 5 bases lay between the germline ends. The chain's CDR3 is CASSYFREAFF. The CDR3 DNA is TGTGCCAGCAGTTACTTTAGAGAAGCTTTCTTT.

The chain combines TRBV5-1 with TRBJ2-3; 9 bases match TRBD2. CDR1 is SGHRS and CDR2 is YFSETQ in the germline V gene. The CDR3 consists of 16 residues. J gave up 2 bases and V 4 bases, and 8 bases lay outside the gene matches. The CDR3, as DNA: TGCGCCAGCAGCGGATATGCGGGGGGGCTCACAGATACGCAGTATTTT. Its translation is CASSGYAGGLTDTQYF.